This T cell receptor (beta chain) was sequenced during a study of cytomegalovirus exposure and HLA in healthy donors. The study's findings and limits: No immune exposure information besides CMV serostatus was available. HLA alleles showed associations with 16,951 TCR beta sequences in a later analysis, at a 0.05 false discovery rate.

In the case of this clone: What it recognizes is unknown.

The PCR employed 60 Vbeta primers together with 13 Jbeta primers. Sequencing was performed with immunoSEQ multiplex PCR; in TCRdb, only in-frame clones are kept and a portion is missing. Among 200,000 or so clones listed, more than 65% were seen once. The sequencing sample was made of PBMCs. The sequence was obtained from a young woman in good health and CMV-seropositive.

The CDR3 DNA reads as TGTGCCAGCAGTTACCGTCCAGGGGTAGATGGCTACACCTTC. This codes for CASSYRPGVDGYTF. V and J are TRBV6-6 and TRBJ1-2; TRBD1 is a possible D gene (6 bases). Germline values: CDR1 MNHNY, CDR2 SVGAGI (reference sequence). CDR3 length: 14 amino acids. Trimming removed 2 bases from V and 6 bases from J, with 13 bases in between.